A single sample is the source of the 11 T cell receptor beta chains below, sequenced in a study of beta chain features in type 1 diabetes. Expressed TCRB transcripts were sequenced because the isolated RNA had all been reverse transcribed beforehand. Method: immunoSEQ multiplex PCR; TCRdb's copy keeps in-frame clones and lacks some. The table has under 450,000 clones, roughly 14% seen once. The sample comprised naive CD4+ T cells from blood. All receptors come from a man aged 30 to 39 in good health.

The V gene is TRBV30, the J gene TRBJ2-7; maybe TRBD1 (5 bases). V was clipped by 3 bases and J by 6 bases, with 15 bases between them. Germline V gene lookup returns CDR1 GTSNPN and CDR2 SVGIG (reference sequence). The CDR3 extends over 13 amino acids. The CDR3 is CAWRVGPGREQYV. CDR3 DNA sequence: TGTGCCTGGAGGGTAGGGCCAGGGCGCGAGCAGTACGTC.

There are a few counts of this clone. A read error is likely, as this CDR3 ends without the conserved phenylalanine or tryptophan. The limits of the CDR3 on the DNA are not certain, so only TCRdb's listed CDR3 is given. The V gene is TRBV2, the J gene TRBJ2-7; TRBD2 is the table's D call and was not checked against the DNA. From germline, CDR1 is SNHLY and CDR2 FYNNEI. Both ends counted, the CDR3 spans 12 residues. This chain's CDR3 is CASSVERAGGWL.

This chain uses TRBV11-2 with TRBJ1-1; D unresolved. Germline-derived CDR1 and CDR2 are SGHAT and FQNNGV. V lost 5 bases to trimming and J lost 7 bases, with 14 bases between them. The CDR3 is made up of 13 amino acids. The CDR3 spells CASSPRTGGEAFF. The CDR3 nucleotides are TGTGCCAGCAGCCCGAGGACGGGAGGTGAAGCTTTCTTT. Full variable domain (rest looked up from reference TRBV11-2 and TRBJ1-1): EAGVAQSPRYKIIEKRQSVAFWCNPISGHATLYWYQQILGQGPKLLIQFQNNGVVDDSQLPKDRFSAERLKGVDSTLKIQPAKLEDSAVYLCASSPRTGGEAFFGQGTRLTVV.

The V call is TRBV30, the J call TRBJ2-3; weak D call: TRBD2 (6 bases). This CDR3 is 13 amino acids long. Germline values: CDR1 GTSNPN, CDR2 SVGIG (reference sequence). Trimming cost V 1 base and J 2 bases, with 7 bases left between them. Here the CDR3 reads CAWSAGVTDTQYF. CDR3 sequence (DNA): TGTGCCTGGAGTGCGGGAGTCACAGATACGCAGTATTTT.

The gene calls are TRBV27 and TRBJ2-5, with D unresolved. Deletions cut 4 bases from V and 3 bases from J, with 9 bases between. This CDR3 region has 13 residues. In germline, CDR1 is MNHEY, CDR2 SMNVEV (reference sequence). In DNA, the CDR3 is TGTGCCAGCAGTTCGCGCAGAAAAGAGACCCAGTACTTC. It is translated as CASSSRRKETQYF.

V usage is TRBV27 and J usage is TRBJ2-2; perhaps TRBD2 as D (5 bases). The germline CDR1 and CDR2 sequences are MNHEY and SMNVEV (reference sequence). V lost 3 bases and J lost 6, with 20 bases in between. This CDR3 has 17 residues. Here the CDR3 DNA reads TGTGCCAGCAGTTTTGCCCCTAGCACAGTAGTGGCCGGGGAGCTGTTTTTT. Translated, it gives CASSFAPSTVVAGELFF.

This chain links TRBV5-1 with TRBJ2-3; no definite D call. The CDR3 sequence is 15 residues long. V was shortened by 0 bases and J by 0 bases, with 8 bases between the two germline ends. Germline CDR1 SGHRS, CDR2 YFSETQ. The CDR3 sequence is CASSLVWASTDTQYF. The CDR3 region has the DNA TGCGCCAGCAGCTTGGTGTGGGCTAGCACAGATACGCAGTATTTT.

This clone was found a few times. This chain uses TRBV7-2 with TRBJ1-5; 7 bases map to TRBD1. The CDR3 runs 14 residues. Trimming at V came to 5 bases and at J to 6 bases, leaving 7 bases not matched to a gene. From germline, CDR1 is SGHTA and CDR2 FQGNSA. The CDR3 region is CASSQGQPFQPQHF. The CDR3 bases are TGTGCCAGCAGCCAGGGACAGCCCTTTCAGCCCCAGCATTTT. The full variable domain, with the rest looked up from reference TRBV7-2 and TRBJ1-5, is GAGVSQSPSNKVTEKGKDVELRCDPISGHTALYWYRQSLGQGLEFLIYFQGNSAPDKSGLPSDRFSAERTGGSVSTLTIQRTQQEDSAVYLCASSQGQPFQPQHFGDGTRLSIL.

The CDR3 nucleotides are TGTGCCAGTAGTATGAGGGACAGAGGCTTTGAACTAGCCAAAAACATTCAGTACTTC. As protein: CASSMRDRGFELAKNIQYF. The genes are TRBV19 and TRBJ2-4; the match to TRBD1 covers 7 bases. The CDR3 is 19 amino acids. In germline, CDR1 is LNHDA, CDR2 SQIVND (reference sequence). Trimming at V came to 3 bases and at J to 0 bases, leaving 14 bases not matched to a gene.

This clone occurred a few times. V and J are TRBV7-2 and TRBJ2-1; the D call may be TRBD1 or TRBD2 (5 bases each). This CDR3 comprises 13 residues. Germline V gives CDR1 SGHTA, CDR2 FQGNSA. The V end was cut by 5 bases, the J end by 7 bases, with 12 bases between. This CDR3 is CASSGGTRNEQFF. CDR3 nucleotides: TGTGCCAGCAGCGGGGGAACTAGGAATGAGCAGTTCTTC.

In its sample, this clone was seen a few times. V is TRBV15 and J is TRBJ2-6; D not resolved. Trimming cost V 0 bases and J 1 base, with 16 bases left between them. CDR1 and CDR2 (germline): LNHNV, YYDKDF (reference sequence). The CDR3 extends over 19 amino acids. Here the CDR3 DNA reads TGTGCCACCAGCAGAGATCTTCCAAGGCTAGGATCTGGGGCCAACGTCCTGACTTTC. This encodes CATSRDLPRLGSGANVLTF.